This TCR beta chain is drawn from a study of shared clonotypes between healthy human individuals. Across the whole study: In total, the donors were two women and a few men aged 18 to 49. CD4 naive and CD4 memory each took three plates per donor, while CD8 naive took two and CD8 memory one. Study-wide points: Shared clonotypes: 4.5% to 6% naive CD4, approximately 3.4% naive CD8, 2% to 2.5% memory CD4, 0.4% memory CD8.

Authors' methods: For the immunoSEQ data, sequences were junction-only without quality scores, so filtering differed. Assay: immunoSEQ multiplex PCR; the TCRdb copy retains only in-frame clones and omits some. That table gives V, J and clone size, and the DNA gave D and trimming. The sample contains some 2,000,000 clones, roughly 96% of which appear only once. This clone has just one count. Its antigen is unidentified. Trimming shortened V by 5 bases and J by 0 bases, and 21 bases separated the two germline ends. Germline loops: CDR1 SNHLY, CDR2 FYNNEI. This CDR3 region has 18 residues. The receptor's source is a man between 18 and 29 years old in good health. The chain joins TRBV2 to TRBJ2-3; a possible D gene is TRBD2 (5 bases). Sequenced: naive CD4+ T cells sorted from blood. This sample's subset: CD45RA+ positively selected. Here the CDR3 reads CASSLQPGLVTSTDTQYF. The CDR3 region has the DNA TGTGCCAGCAGTCTACAGCCTGGACTCGTGACTAGCACAGATACGCAGTATTTT.